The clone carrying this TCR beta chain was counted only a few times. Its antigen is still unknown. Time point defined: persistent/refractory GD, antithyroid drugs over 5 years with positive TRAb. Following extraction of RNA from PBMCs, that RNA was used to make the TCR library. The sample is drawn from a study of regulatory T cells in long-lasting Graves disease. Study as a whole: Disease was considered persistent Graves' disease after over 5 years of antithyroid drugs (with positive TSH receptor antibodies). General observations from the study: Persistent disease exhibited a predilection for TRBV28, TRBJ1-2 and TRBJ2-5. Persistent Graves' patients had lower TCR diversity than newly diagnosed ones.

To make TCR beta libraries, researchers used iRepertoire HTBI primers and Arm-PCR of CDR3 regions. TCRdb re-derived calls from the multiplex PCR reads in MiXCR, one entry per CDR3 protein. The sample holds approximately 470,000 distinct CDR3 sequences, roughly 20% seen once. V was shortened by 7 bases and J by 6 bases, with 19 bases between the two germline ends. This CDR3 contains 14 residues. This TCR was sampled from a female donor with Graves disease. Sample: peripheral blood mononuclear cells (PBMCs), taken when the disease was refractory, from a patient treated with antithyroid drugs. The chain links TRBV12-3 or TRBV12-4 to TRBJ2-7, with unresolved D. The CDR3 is CASKKETPPVEQYF. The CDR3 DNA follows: TGTGCCAGCAAGAAGGAGACCCCACCAGTCGAGCAGTACTTC.